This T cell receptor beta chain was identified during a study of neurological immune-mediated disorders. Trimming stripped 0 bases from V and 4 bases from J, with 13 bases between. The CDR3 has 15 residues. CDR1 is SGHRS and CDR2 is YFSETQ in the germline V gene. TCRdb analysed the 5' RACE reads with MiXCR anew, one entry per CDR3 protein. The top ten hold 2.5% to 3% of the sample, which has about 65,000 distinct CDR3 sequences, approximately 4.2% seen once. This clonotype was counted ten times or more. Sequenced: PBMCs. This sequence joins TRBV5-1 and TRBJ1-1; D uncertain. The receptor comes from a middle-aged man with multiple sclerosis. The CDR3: CASSLAVIAGTEAFF. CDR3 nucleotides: TGCGCCAGCAGCTTGGCAGTCATTGCGGGCACTGAAGCTTTCTTT.